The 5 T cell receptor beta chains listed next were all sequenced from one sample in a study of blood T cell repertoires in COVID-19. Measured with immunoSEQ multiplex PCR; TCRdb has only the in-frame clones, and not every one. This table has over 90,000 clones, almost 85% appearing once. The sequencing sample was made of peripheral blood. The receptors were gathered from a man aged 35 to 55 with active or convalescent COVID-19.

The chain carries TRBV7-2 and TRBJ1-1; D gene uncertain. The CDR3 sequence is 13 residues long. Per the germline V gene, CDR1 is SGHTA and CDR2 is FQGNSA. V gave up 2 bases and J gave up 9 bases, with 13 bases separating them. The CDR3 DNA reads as TGTGCCAGCAGCTTATTGGGCGGGGATAAAGCTTTCTTT. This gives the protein CASSLLGGDKAFF.

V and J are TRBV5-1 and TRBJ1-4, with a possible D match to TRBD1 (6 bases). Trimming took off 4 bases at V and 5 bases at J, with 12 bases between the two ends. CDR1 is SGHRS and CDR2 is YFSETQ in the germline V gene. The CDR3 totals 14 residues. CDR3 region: CASSGGQKNEKLFF. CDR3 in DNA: TGCGCCAGCAGCGGTGGACAGAAGAATGAAAAACTGTTTTTT.

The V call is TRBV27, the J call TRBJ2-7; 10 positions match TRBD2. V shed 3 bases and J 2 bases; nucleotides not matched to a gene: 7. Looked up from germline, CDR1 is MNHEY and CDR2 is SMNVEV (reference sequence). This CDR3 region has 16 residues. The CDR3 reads CASSFGSSGGAYEQYF. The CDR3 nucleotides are TGTGCCAGCAGTTTCGGCTCCAGCGGGGGGGCCTACGAGCAGTACTTC.

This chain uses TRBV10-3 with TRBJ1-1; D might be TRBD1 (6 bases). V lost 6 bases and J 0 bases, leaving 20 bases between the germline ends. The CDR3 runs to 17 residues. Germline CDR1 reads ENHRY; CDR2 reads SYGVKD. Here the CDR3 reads CAIRPQGPRSMNTEAFF. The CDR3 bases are TGTGCCATCAGACCACAGGGTCCCCGCTCTATGAACACTGAAGCTTTCTTT.

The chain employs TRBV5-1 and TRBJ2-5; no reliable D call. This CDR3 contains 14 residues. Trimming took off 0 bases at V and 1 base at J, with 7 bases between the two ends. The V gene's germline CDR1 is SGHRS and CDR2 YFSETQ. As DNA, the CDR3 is TGCGCCAGCAGCTTGGGAGGCATCCAAGAGACCCAGTACTTC. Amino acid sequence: CASSLGGIQETQYF.